This TCR beta chain came from a study of T cells during gluten challenge in celiac disease (TCRdb year 2017). As for the study more broadly: Paired single-cell TCR sequencing was carried out for several challenge participants in whom a significant rise in HLA-DQ:gluten tetramer-binding T cells was shown. Blood was collected at baseline, day 6 and day 14 of the challenge, whereas duodenal biopsies were collected at baseline and day 14. On the Illumina MiSeq, single-cell libraries were sequenced as paired-end 250 bp and bulk libraries as paired-end 300 bp.

Results and caveats for the whole study, not just this receptor: In about 7 patients, roughly 12-44% of single-cell TCR-alpha/beta clonotypes seen at the latest time point had also been present at baseline, compared with 52-55% in the bulk data. Gluten-specific T cells in the circulation reached a peak on day 6, and the day-6 repertoire appeared to be made up largely of expanded preexisting memory clonotypes. Clonal expansion rose on day 6, as shown by reduced sample-corrected Shannon diversity of circulating gluten-specific T cells.

From its cysteine to its phenylalanine, the CDR3 spans 15 amino acids. Of the read, only the CDR3 DNA is kept; its 45 bases are in frame from base 1. V was cut back by 0 bases and J by 1 base, leaving a gap of 10 bases between them. CDR1 and CDR2, looked up from the germline V gene (reference sequence), are DFQATT and SNEGSKA. The method was single-cell sequencing. Sequenced using an Illumina MiSeq. Three nested PCRs with multiplexed primers covering all TRA and TRB V genes were used to amplify paired single-cell TCR-alpha and TCR-beta sequences. The study's processing was this. Selected pRESTO steps were used for read preprocessing, and IMGT/HighV-QUEST was used to assign V, D, J genes and CDR3 junctions. A single cell was kept only if the cell was a valid singleton with no more than three chains, each backed by 100 or more reads. Clonotypes were defined as identical paired TCR-alpha/beta nucleotide sequences, and negligible cross-contamination was indicated by cross-patient sharing of only around 0.2%. In samples with more than 20 cells, repertoire diversity was estimated using an undersampling-corrected Shannon index. The raw public data were reprocessed by TCRdb itself: fastp quality trimming at Q25, MiXCR clonotype calling, in-frame beta chains only. Each entry merges the rows of one CDR3 protein and shows their most common DNA and genes. The V and J calls were determined by TCRdb, not by the authors. The sample profile shows hundreds of distinct CDR3 sequences; around 49% of them were found once. The ten largest clones take up under 40% of the sample.

Remarks on this clonotype: No qualities accompany the bases; no much larger clone lies one base away.

In blood, tetramer-binding CD4+ effector-memory gut-homing T cells were gated as CD3+, CD45RA-, CD62L- and integrin beta7+, with lineage markers excluded. Patients with treated celiac disease who followed a gluten-free diet went through a 14-day oral dietary gluten challenge so that recall of gluten-specific T cells could be studied. Sorting was done on an Aria II cell sorter as single cells, plus in bulk whenever tetramer-positive cells were relatively numerous. Peripheral blood mononuclear cells were isolated using Ficoll density gradient centrifugation and were cryopreserved prior to staining. Before tetramer-binding CD4+ T cells were sorted, thawed cells were stained with a pool of PE-conjugated HLA-DQ:gluten tetramers presenting immunodominant gluten epitopes. After HLA-DQ:gluten tetramer staining, the blood samples went through tetramer-based enrichment.

The rearranged chain carries TRBV20-1 and TRBJ2-1, with the D segment identity uncertain. The receptor's source is a female donor with celiac disease. Specimen: gluten-specific CD4+ T cells sorted from blood using tetramers, collected at baseline or on day 6, 14 or 28 of gluten challenge (not recorded which). The sequence in DNA is TGCAGTGCTAGAGATCTTACCCAATCCTACAATGAGCAGTTCTTC. This sequence encodes CSARDLTQSYNEQFF.